This T cell receptor (beta chain) stems from a study of blood T cell repertoires in COVID-19. Turning to the study itself: There were acute and convalescent COVID-19 samples, and they came from the United States, Italy and Spain. T cells, B-cell-depleted T cells, or PBMCs supplied cDNA or gDNA.

The V end was cut by 2 bases, the J end by 10 bases, with 20 bases between. In germline, CDR1 is MNHNY, CDR2 SVGAGI (reference sequence). CDR3 length equals 15 residues. Original processing notes: Reference gene primer amplification yielded estimated nucleated cell counts. The assay was immunoSEQ multiplex PCR, and TCRdb's table has in-frame clones only and misses some. That table furnishes V, J and clone size, whereas the DNA furnished D and trimming. The top ten hold less than 2% of the sample, which has 60,000 to 85,000 clones, approximately 86% seen once. This chain joins TRBV6-6 and TRBJ1-2; D unresolved. Sequenced sample: peripheral blood. The clonotype was recovered from a woman of 80 years or more with active or convalescent COVID-19. Written as DNA, the CDR3 is TGTGCCAGCAGTTACGCGGGAGCTTCAGCCAACCCCTACACCTTC. Translation: CASSYAGASANPYTF.